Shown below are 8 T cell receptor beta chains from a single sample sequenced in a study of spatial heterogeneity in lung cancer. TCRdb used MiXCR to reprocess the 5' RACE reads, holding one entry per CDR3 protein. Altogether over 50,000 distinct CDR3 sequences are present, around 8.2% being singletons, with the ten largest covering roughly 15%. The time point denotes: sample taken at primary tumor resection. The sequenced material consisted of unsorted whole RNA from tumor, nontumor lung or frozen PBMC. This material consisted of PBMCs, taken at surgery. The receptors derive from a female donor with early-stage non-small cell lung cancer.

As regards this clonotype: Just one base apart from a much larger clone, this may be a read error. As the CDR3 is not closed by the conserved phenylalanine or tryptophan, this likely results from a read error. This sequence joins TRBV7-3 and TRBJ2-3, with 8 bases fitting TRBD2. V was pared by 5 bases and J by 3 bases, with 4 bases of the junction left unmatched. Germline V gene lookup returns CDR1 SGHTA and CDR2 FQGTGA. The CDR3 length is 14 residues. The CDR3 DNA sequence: TGTGCCAGCAGCCCAGGACTAGCAACAGATACGCAGTATTAT. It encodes CASSPGLATDTQYY.

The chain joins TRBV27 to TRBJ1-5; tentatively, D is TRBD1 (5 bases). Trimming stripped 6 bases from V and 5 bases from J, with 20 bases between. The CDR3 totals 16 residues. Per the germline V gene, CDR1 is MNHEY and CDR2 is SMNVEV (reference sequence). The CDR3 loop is CASSPLGPRGDQPQHF. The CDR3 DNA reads TGTGCCAGCAGCCCTCTGGGACCCAGAGGGGATCAGCCCCAGCATTTT.

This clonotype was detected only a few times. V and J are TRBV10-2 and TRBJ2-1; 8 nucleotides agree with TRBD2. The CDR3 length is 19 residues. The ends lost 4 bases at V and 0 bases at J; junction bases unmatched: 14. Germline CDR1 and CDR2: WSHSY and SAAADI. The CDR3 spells CASSVPRGGRLLSYNEQFF. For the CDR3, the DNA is TGCGCCAGCAGTGTCCCGAGGGGCGGGAGGCTCCTCTCCTACAATGAGCAGTTCTTC.

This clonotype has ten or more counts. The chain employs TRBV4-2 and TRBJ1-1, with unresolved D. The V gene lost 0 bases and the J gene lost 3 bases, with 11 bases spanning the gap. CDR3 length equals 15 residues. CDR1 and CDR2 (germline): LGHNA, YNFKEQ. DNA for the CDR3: TGTGCCAGCAGCCAAGATGCCCGGGCAGACACTGAAGCTTTCTTT. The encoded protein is CASSQDARADTEAFF.

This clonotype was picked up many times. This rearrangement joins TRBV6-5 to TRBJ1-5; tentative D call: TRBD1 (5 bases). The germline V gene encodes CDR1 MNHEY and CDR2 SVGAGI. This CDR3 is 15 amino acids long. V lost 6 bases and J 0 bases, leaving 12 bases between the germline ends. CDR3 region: CASRSRQSSNQPQHF. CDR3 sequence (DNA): TGTGCCAGCAGGTCCAGACAGTCTAGCAATCAGCCCCAGCATTTT.

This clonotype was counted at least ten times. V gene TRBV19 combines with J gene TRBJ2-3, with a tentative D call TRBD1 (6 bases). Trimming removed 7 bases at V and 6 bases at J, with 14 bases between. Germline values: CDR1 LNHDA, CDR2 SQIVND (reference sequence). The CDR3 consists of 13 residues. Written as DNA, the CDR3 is TGTGCCAGTAAATTACAGGGAAGCGATACGCAGTATTTT. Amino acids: CASKLQGSDTQYF.

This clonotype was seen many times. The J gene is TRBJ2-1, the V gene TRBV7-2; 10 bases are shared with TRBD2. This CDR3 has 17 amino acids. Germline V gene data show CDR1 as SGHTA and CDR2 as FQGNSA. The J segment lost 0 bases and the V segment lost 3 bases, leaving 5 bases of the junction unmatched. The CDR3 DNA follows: TGTGCCAGCAGCTTTCTCCTAGCGGGGGTCTCCTACAATGAGCAGTTCTTC. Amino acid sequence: CASSFLLAGVSYNEQFF.

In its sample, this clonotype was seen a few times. The CDR3 is CASSSTTTGGNYGYTF. The DNA of the CDR3 is TGTGCCAGCAGCTCGACCACGACAGGGGGCAACTATGGCTACACCTTC. The rearrangement links TRBV11-1 to TRBJ1-2, with 10 bases identical to TRBD1. V gave up 4 bases and J gave up 2 bases; unmatched junction bases: 7. The length of the CDR3 is 16 residues. Germline V gene data show CDR1 as SGHAT and CDR2 as FQDESV (reference sequence).